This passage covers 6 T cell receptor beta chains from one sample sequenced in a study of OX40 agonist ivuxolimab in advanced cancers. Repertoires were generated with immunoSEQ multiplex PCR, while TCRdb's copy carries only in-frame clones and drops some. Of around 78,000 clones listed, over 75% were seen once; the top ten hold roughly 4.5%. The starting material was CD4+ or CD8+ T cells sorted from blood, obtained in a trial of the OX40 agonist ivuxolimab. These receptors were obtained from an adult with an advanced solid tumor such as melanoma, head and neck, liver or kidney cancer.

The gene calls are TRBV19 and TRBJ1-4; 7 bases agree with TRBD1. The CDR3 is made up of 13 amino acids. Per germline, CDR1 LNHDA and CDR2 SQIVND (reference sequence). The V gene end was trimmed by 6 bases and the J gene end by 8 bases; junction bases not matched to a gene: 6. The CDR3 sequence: CASSLGGLEKLFF. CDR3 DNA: TGTGCCAGTAGCTTAGGGGGCTTGGAAAAACTGTTTTTT.

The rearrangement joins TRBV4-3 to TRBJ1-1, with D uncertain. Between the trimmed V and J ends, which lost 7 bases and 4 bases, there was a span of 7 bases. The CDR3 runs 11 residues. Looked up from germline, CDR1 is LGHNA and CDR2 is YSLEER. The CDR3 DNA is TGCGCCAGCACGAAGGGCACTGAAGCTTTCTTT. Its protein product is CASTKGTEAFF.

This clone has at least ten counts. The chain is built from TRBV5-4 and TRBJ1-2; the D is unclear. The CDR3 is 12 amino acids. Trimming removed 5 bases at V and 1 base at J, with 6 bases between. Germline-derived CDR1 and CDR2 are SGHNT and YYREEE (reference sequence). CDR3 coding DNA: TGTGCCAGCAGTCCTGATAACTATGGCTACACCTTC. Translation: CASSPDNYGYTF.

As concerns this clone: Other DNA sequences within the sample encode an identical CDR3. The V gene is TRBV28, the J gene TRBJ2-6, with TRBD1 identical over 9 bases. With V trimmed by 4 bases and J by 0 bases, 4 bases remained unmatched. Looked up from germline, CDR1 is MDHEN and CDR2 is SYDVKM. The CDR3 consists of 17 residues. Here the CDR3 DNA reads TGTGCCAGCAGTTCTGGGACAGGGAGCTCTGGGGCCAACGTCCTGACTTTC. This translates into CASSSGTGSSGANVLTF. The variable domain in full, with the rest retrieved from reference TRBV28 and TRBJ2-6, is DVKVTQSSRYLVKRTGEKVFLECVQDMDHENMFWYRQDPGLGLRLIYFSYDVKMKEKGDIPEGYSVSREKKERFSLILESASTNQTSMYLCASSSGTGSSGANVLTFGAGSRLTVL.

CDR3 DNA sequence: TGCAGCGCTAGGGACAGGGGATATGGCTACACCTTC. This encodes CSARDRGYGYTF. The V and J genes are TRBV29-1 and TRBJ1-2; TRBD1 aligns across 10 bases. V dropped 7 bases and J dropped 5; count of bases not matched to a gene: 4. Germline CDR1 and CDR2: SQVTM and ANQGSEA. This CDR3 has 12 residues.

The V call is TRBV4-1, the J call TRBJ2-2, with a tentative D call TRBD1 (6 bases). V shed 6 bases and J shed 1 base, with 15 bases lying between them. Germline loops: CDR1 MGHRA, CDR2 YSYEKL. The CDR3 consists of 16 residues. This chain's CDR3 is CASSFQGTLNTGELFF. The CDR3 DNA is TGCGCCAGCAGTTTCCAGGGGACCCTGAACACCGGGGAGCTGTTTTTT.